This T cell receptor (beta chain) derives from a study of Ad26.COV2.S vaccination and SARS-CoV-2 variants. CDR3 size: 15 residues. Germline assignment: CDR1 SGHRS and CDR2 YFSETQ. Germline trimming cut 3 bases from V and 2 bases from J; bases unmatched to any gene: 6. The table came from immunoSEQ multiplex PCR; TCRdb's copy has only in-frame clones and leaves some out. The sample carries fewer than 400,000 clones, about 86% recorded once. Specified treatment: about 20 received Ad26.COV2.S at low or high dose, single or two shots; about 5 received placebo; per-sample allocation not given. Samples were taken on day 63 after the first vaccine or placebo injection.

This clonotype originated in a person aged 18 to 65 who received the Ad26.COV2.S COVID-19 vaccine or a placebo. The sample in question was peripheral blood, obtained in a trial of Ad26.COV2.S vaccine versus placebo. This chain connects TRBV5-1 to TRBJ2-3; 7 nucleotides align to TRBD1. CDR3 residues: CASSSGTAHTDTQYF. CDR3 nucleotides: TGCGCCAGCAGCTCCGGGACAGCTCACACAGATACGCAGTATTTT.